This is a list of T cell receptor beta chains from one sample in a study of shared T cell receptors in the human thymus. Assay: immunoSEQ multiplex PCR; the TCRdb copy retains only in-frame clones and omits some. The sample has around 730,000 clones, approximately 85% seen once; the top ten hold roughly 0.01%. This same sample was also taken into another study, of human thymus T cells.

Sequenced: thymocytes. These TCRs come from a girl less than two years old with a congenital heart defect. CDR3s include the opening cysteine and the closing phenylalanine or tryptophan.

>15|TRBJ1-5|TRBV19
CATQNGGGTNQPQHF
>14|TRBJ1-2|TRBV5-5
CASIDSQGNYGYTF
>15|TRBJ1-1|TRBV9
CASSPWTPRNTEAFF
>15|TRBJ2-7|TRBV5-3
CARKAPQQESYEQYF
>18|TRBJ2-2|TRBV14
CASSQKYVGQGVTGELFF
>17|TRBJ1-2|TRBV25-1
CASSEYGTGSHTYGYTF
>18|TRBJ1-4|TRBV7-9
CASSLVQVVYATNEKLFF
>14|TRBJ2-2|TRBV9
CASSERSLTGELFF
>14|TRBJ1-5|TRBV7-9
CASSLKGYNQPQHF
>14|TRBJ1-2|TRBV7-6
CASSPTTEGYGYTF
>16|TRBJ2-7|TRBV6-1
CASSALDWTGGYEQYF
>17|TRBJ2-1|TRBV27
CASSLSKRGSSYNEQFF
>16|TRBJ1-3|TRBV2
CASNSSLLTHGNTIYF
>14|TRBJ2-1|TRBV5-6
CASSQRQSYNEQFF
>17|TRBJ2-1|TRBV15
CATSRALRGTRNNEQFF
>14|TRBJ1-6|TRBV6-6
CASSYHGKDSPLHF
>17|TRBJ1-2|TRBV5-1
CASSLERDRGTSYGYTF